What follows is one T cell receptor (beta chain) and its context. Its antigen is unidentified. The protocol was immunoSEQ multiplex PCR, while the TCRdb copy is restricted to in-frame clones and leaves out a portion. The repertoire holds roughly 150,000 clones, with roughly 92% as singletons. This entry is derived from a study of T cell responses to AZD1222 COVID-19 vaccine. Study information: Both about-4-week and about-12-week second-dose recipients were combined.

Findings and limits, study-wide: Reports indicate that nearly half of spike-specific TCRs are directed at unmutated variant regions. All repertoire sampling was performed exclusively after the peak T cell response. Dominant CD4 TCR responses targeted spike regions 160-218 and 743-854.

The sample consisted of peripheral blood, taken on day 0 of AZD1222 vaccination. The origin of this receptor is an adult in good health.

DNA of the CDR3: TGCGCCAGCAGCCAAGATGACAGACTAGCCAAAAACATTCAGTACTTC. Residues: CASSQDDRLAKNIQYF. J is TRBJ2-4 and V is TRBV4-3; D might be TRBD1 (5 bases). From germline, CDR1 is LGHNA and CDR2 YSLEER. The CDR3 runs 16 residues. Deletions cut 0 bases from V and 0 bases from J, with 9 bases between.